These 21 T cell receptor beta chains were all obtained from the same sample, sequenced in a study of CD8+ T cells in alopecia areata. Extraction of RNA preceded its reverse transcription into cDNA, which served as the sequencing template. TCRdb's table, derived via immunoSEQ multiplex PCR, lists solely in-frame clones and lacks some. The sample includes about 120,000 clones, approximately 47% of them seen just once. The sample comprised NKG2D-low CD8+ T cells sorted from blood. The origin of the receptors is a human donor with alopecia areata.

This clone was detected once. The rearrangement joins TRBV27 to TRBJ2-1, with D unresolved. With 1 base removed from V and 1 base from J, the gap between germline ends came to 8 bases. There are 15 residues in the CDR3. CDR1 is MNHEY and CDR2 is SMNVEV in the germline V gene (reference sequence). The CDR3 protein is CASSLFAASYNEQFF. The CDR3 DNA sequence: TGTGCCAGCAGTTTATTTGCTGCTTCCTACAATGAGCAGTTCTTC.

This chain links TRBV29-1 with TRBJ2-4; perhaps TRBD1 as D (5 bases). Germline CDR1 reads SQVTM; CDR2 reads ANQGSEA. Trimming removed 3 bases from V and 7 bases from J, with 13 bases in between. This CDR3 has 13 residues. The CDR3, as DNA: TGCAGCGTTGAGGCAGGGCAGGTCAACATTCAGTACTTC. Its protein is CSVEAGQVNIQYF.

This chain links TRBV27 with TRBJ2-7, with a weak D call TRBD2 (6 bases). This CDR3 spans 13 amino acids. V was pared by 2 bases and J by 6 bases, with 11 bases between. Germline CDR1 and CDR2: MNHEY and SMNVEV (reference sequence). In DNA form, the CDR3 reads TGTGCCAGCAGTTTAGGAGGGGTGGTCGAGCAGTACTTC. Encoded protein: CASSLGGVVEQYF.

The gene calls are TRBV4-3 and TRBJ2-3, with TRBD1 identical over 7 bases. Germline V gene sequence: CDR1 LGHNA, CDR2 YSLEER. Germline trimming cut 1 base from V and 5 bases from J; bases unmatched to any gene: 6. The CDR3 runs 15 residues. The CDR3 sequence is CASSQGQGVGDTQYF. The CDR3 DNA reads TGCGCCAGCAGCCAAGGACAGGGAGTTGGAGATACGCAGTATTTT.

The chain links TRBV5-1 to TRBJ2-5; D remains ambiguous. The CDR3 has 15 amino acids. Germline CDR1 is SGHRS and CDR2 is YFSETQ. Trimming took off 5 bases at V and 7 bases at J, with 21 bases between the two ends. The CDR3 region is CASRKDASGLRTQYF. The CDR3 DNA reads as TGCGCCAGCAGGAAGGACGCCAGTGGTTTGCGGACCCAGTACTTC. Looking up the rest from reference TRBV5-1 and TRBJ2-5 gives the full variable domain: KAGVTQTPRYLIKTRGQQVTLSCSPISGHRSVSWYQQTPGQGLQFLFEYFSETQRNKGNFPGRFSGRQFSNSRSEMNVSTLELGDSALYLCASRKDASGLRTQYFGPGTRLLVL.

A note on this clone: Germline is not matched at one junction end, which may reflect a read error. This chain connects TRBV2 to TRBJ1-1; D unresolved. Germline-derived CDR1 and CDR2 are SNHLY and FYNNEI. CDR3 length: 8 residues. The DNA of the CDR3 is TGTGCCAGCACTGAAGCTTTCTTT. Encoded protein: CASTEAFF. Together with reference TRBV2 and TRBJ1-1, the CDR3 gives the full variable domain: EPEVTQTPSHQVTQMGQEVILRCVPISNHLYFYWYRQILGQKVEFLVSFYNNEISEKSEIFDDQFSVERPDGSNFTLKIRSTKLEDSAMYFCASTEAFFGQGTRLTVV.

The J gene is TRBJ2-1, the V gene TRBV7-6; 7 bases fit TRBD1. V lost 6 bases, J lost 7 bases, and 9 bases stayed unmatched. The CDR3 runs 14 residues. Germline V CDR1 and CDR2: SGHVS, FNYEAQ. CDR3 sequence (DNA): TGTGCCAGCAGAGAGAGGACAGGTCTAAATGAGCAGTTCTTC. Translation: CASRERTGLNEQFF.

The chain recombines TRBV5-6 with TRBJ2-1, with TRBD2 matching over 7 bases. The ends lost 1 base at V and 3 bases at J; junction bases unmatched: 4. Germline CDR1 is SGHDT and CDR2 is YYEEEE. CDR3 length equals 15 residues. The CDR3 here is CASSLWGGSYNEQFF. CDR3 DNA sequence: TGTGCCAGCAGCTTGTGGGGCGGGAGCTACAATGAGCAGTTCTTC. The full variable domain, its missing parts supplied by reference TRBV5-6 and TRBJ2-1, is DAGVTQSPTHLIKTRGQQVTLRCSPKSGHDTVSWYQQALGQGPQFIFQYYEEEERQRGNFPDRFSGHQFPNYSSELNVNALLLGDSALYLCASSLWGGSYNEQFFGPGTRLTVL.

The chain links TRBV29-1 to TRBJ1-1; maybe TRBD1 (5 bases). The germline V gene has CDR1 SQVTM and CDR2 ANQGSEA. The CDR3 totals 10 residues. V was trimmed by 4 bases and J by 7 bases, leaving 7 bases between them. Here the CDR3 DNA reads TGCAGCGTTGGGGGGGATGAAGCTTTCTTT. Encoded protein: CSVGGDEAFF.

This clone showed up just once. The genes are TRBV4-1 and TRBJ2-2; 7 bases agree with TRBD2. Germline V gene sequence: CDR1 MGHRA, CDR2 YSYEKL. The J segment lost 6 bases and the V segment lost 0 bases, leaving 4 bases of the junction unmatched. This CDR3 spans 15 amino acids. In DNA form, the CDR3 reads TGCGCCAGCAGCCAAGATCTCGGGGGGTCCGGGGAGCTGTTTTTT. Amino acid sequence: CASSQDLGGSGELFF.

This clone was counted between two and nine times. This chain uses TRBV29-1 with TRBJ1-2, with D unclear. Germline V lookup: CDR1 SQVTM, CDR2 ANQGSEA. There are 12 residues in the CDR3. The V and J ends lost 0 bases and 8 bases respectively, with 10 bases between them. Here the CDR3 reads CSVEEGILGYTF. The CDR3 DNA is TGCAGCGTTGAAGAGGGCATTTTGGGCTACACCTTC.

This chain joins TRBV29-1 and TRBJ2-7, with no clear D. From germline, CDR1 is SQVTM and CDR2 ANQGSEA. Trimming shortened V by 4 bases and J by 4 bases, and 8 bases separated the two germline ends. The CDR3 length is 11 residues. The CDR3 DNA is TGCAGCGTTGGGGAAGATTACGAGCAGTACTTC. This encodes CSVGEDYEQYF.

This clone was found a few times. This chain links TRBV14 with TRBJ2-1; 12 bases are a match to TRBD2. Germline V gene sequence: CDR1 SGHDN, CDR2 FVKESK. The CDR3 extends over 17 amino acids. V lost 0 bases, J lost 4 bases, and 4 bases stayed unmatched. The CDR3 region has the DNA TGTGCCAGCAGCCAAGACCCGACTAGCGGGGGATACAATGAGCAGTTCTTC. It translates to CASSQDPTSGGYNEQFF.

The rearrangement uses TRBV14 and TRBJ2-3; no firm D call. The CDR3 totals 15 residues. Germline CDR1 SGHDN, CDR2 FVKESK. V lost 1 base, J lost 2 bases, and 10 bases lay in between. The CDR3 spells CASSQGPWITDTQYF. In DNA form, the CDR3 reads TGTGCCAGCAGCCAAGGTCCATGGATCACAGATACGCAGTATTTT. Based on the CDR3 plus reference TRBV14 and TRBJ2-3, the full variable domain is EAGVTQFPSHSVIEKGQTVTLRCDPISGHDNLYWYRRVMGKEIKFLLHFVKESKQDESGMPNNRFLAERTGGTYSTLKVQPAELEDSGVYFCASSQGPWITDTQYFGPGTRLTVL.

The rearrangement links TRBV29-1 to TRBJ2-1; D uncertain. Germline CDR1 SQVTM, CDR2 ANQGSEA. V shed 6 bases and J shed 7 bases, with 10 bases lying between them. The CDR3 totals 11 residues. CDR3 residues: CSVGKGNEQFF. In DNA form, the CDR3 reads TGCAGCGTGGGAAAAGGGAATGAGCAGTTCTTC.

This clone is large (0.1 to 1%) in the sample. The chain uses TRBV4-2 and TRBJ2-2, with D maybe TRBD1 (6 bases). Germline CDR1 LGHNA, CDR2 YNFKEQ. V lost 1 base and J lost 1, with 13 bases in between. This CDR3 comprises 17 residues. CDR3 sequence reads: CASSQVGVRGNTGELFF. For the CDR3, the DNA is TGTGCCAGCAGCCAAGTAGGCGTCAGGGGGAACACCGGGGAGCTGTTTTTT.

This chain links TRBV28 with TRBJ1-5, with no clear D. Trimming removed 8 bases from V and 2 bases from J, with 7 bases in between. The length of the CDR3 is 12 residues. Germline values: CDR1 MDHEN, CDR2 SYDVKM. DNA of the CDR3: TGTGCCAGCGTCATAGGCAATCAGCCCCAGCATTTT. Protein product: CASVIGNQPQHF.

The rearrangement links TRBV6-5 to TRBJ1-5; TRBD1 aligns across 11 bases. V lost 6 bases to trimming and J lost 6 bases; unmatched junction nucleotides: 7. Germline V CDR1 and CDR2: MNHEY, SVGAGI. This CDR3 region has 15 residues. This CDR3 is CASRPGQGASQPQHF. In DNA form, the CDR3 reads TGTGCCAGCAGACCAGGACAGGGGGCAAGTCAGCCCCAGCATTTT.

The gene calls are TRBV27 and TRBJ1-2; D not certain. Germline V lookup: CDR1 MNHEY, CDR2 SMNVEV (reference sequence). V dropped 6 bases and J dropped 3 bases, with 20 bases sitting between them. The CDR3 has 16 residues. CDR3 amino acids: CASSLNPGVSDYGYTF. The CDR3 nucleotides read TGTGCCAGCAGCCTAAACCCAGGAGTTTCAGACTATGGCTACACCTTC.

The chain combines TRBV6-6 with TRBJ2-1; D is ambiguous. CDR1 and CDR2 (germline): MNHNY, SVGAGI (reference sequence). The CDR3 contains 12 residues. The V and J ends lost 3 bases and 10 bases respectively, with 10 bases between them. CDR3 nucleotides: TGTGCCAGCAGTTATGGGATTGGCGAGCAGTTCTTC. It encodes CASSYGIGEQFF.

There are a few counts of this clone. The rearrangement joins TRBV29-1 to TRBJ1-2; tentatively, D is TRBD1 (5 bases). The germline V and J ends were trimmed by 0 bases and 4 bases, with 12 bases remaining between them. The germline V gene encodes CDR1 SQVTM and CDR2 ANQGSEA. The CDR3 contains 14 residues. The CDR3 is CSVEEGRVSYGYTF. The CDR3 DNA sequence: TGCAGCGTTGAAGAGGGGCGAGTTTCCTATGGCTACACCTTC.